This T cell receptor (beta chain) was sequenced in a study of blood T cell repertoires in COVID-19. Assay: immunoSEQ multiplex PCR; the TCRdb copy retains only in-frame clones and omits some. The sample includes about 79,000 clones, around 89% of them seen just once. J was trimmed by 3 bases and V by 2 bases; bases with no gene match: 0. The CDR3 has 14 residues. The germline V gene encodes CDR1 MNHEY and CDR2 SVGAGI. The origin of this receptor is a man between 65 and 79 years old with active or convalescent COVID-19. The sample taken for sequencing was peripheral blood. The rearrangement links TRBV6-5 to TRBJ1-4, with 7 positions matching TRBD1. In DNA form, the CDR3 reads TGTGCCAGCAGTTACGGACAGGCTAATGAAAAACTGTTTTTT. Amino acid sequence: CASSYGQANEKLFF.